The following is a T cell receptor (beta chain) sequence with its context. The antigen is unknown. The V gene end was trimmed by 6 bases and the J gene end by 3 bases; junction bases not matched to a gene: 6. The V gene's germline CDR1 is MNHEY and CDR2 SVGAGI. The CDR3 extends over 14 amino acids. Treatment specified: about 20 received Ad26.COV2.S at low or high dose, single or two shots; roughly five received placebo; per-sample allocation not given. Specimen acquisition occurred on day 63 following the initial vaccine or placebo injection. This person who donated was an adult of 18-55 years in Boston. Generated by immunoSEQ multiplex PCR, the TCRdb table keeps only in-frame clones and is missing some. The sample holds under 250,000 clones, around nine tenths seen once. These data belong to a study of Ad26.COV2.S vaccination and SARS-CoV-2 variants. About the study: Ad26.COV2.S was injected intramuscularly once or twice, 56 days apart.

Notes on the study in general: Participants in the vaccine arm had higher spike-specific TCR breadth; placebo recipients had lower. Post-vaccination spike-specific CD8+ and CD4+ T cell responses reportedly had substantial breadth.

The TCR originated in a person between 18 and 60 years old who received the Ad26.COV2.S COVID-19 vaccine or a placebo. V usage is TRBV6-5 and J usage is TRBJ2-3; 7 bases line up with TRBD2. The material sequenced was peripheral blood, taken in a trial of Ad26.COV2.S vaccine versus placebo. The CDR3 coding sequence is TGTGCCAGCAGGAAGGGCGGGGGAACAGATACGCAGTATTTT. As protein: CASRKGGGTDTQYF.